These 25 T cell receptor beta chains share one sample of origin, sequenced in a study of identical twins. TCRdb itself ran the 5' RACE reads through MiXCR, one entry per CDR3 protein. In the table there are about 460,000 distinct CDR3 sequences, 13% to 15% of which are singletons. These data also featured in a second study, about yellow fever vaccine responses in identical twins.

Input material: CD4+ T cells sorted from blood. All receptors come from a woman aged 18 to 35 in good health.

This chain joins TRBV20-1 and TRBJ2-1; the D is unclear. Trimming left V 3 bases short and J 0 bases short, with 12 bases between. The CDR3 runs 15 residues. Germline CDR1 is DFQATT and CDR2 is SNEGSKA (reference sequence). The CDR3 protein is CSARAVESSYNEQFF. As DNA, the CDR3 is TGCAGTGCTAGGGCAGTAGAGAGCTCCTACAATGAGCAGTTCTTC.

This rearrangement joins TRBV18 to TRBJ2-7; a weak D match, TRBD1 (6 bases). Germline V gives CDR1 KGHSH, CDR2 LQKENI. V was shortened by 3 bases and J by 9 bases, with 18 bases between the two germline ends. The CDR3 is 14 amino acids. The CDR3 coding sequence is TGTGCCAGCTCACCTCTGAAGCAGGGGACGGGGCAGTACTTC. Amino acid sequence: CASSPLKQGTGQYF.

This clonotype was found once. This chain connects TRBV6-2 or TRBV6-3 to TRBJ2-1; D is unresolved. The CDR3 extends over 16 amino acids. V dropped 4 bases and J dropped 0 bases, with 13 bases sitting between them. CDR1 is MNHEY, CDR2 SVGEGT, per germline. The CDR3 sequence is CASSSLLPSSYNEQFF. The CDR3, as DNA: TGTGCCAGCAGTTCCCTACTCCCGAGCTCCTACAATGAGCAGTTCTTC.

This clonotype has more than one count but fewer than ten. J is TRBJ2-7 and V is TRBV12-3 or TRBV12-4, with 8 positions matching TRBD2. CDR3 size: 13 residues. Germline trimming cut 8 bases from V and 7 bases from J; bases unmatched to any gene: 10. For the CDR3, the DNA is TGTGCCAGCGTCCTAGCGGGCTTTGGGGAGCAGTACTTC. Its protein is CASVLAGFGEQYF.

This sequence joins TRBV5-5 and TRBJ2-1; TRBD2 matches at 8 bases. The junction had 15 bases not matched to a gene; V was cut back by 4 bases and J by 3 bases. The germline V gene encodes CDR1 SGHKS and CDR2 YYEKEE (reference sequence). CDR3 length equals 18 residues. Here the CDR3 DNA reads TGTGCCAGCAGCATACAGGGCGGGGGGCCGGGAAACTACAATGAGCAGTTCTTC. This translates into CASSIQGGGPGNYNEQFF.

A few counts support this clonotype. This chain connects TRBV20-1 to TRBJ2-1; D might be TRBD1 or TRBD2, each matching 5 bases. Germline V lookup: CDR1 DFQATT, CDR2 SNEGSKA (reference sequence). V gave up 3 bases and J gave up 7 bases, with 19 bases separating them. This CDR3 contains 15 residues. This CDR3 is CSARRWGIQGNEQFF. The DNA of the CDR3 is TGCAGTGCTAGGCGTTGGGGGATCCAAGGGAATGAGCAGTTCTTC.

The chain recombines TRBV14 with TRBJ2-2; D call uncertain. Germline V gives CDR1 SGHDN, CDR2 FVKESK. Trimming removed 2 bases from V and 5 bases from J, with 9 bases in between. The CDR3 length is 14 residues. The CDR3 sequence: CASSQNQLTGELFF. CDR3 in DNA: TGTGCCAGCAGCCAAAATCAATTGACCGGGGAGCTGTTTTTT.

V usage is TRBV12-3 or TRBV12-4 and J usage is TRBJ2-1; possible D gene TRBD2, 6 bases. V gave up 4 bases and J gave up 2 bases, with 15 bases separating them. The CDR3 contains 16 residues. The CDR3 nucleotides are TGTGCCAGCAGTTCGCGACTAGTAGGCGCCTACAATGAGCAGTTCTTC. It translates to CASSSRLVGAYNEQFF.

This clonotype has more than one count but fewer than ten. The genes are TRBV7-2 and TRBJ2-1, with no clear D. The germline gives CDR1 SGHTA, CDR2 FQGNSA. This CDR3 is built from 13 residues. Trimming removed 1 base from V and 10 bases from J, with 11 bases in between. Here the CDR3 reads CASSLELIGEQFF. CDR3 coding DNA: TGTGCCAGCAGCTTAGAACTGATTGGGGAGCAGTTCTTC.

This clonotype has only a few counts. The chain uses TRBV7-8 and TRBJ2-5, with unresolved D. Germline V gene data show CDR1 as SGHVS and CDR2 as FQNEAQ. The CDR3 has 15 residues. V was cut by 0 bases and J by 3 bases, with 11 bases left in between. CDR3 amino acids: CASSLAGSKEETQYF. The DNA of the CDR3 is TGTGCCAGCAGCTTAGCTGGCAGCAAAGAAGAGACCCAGTACTTC.

The chain recombines TRBV7-9 with TRBJ2-7, with TRBD1 matching over 11 bases. Germline assignment: CDR1 SEHNR and CDR2 FQNEAQ (reference sequence). The CDR3 is made up of 17 amino acids. After removal of 5 bases from V and 0 bases from J, the junction contained 9 bases not matched to a gene. The CDR3 sequence: CASSQGQGAVSSYEQYF. CDR3 nucleotides: TGTGCCAGCAGCCAAGGACAGGGGGCAGTAAGCTCCTACGAGCAGTACTTC.

V and J are TRBV6-2 or TRBV6-3 and TRBJ2-6; D perhaps matches TRBD1 (6 bases). Germline V gives CDR1 MNHEY, CDR2 SVGEGT. V lost 4 bases and J lost 0, with 10 bases in between. This CDR3 contains 16 residues. DNA for the CDR3: TGTGCCAGCAGTTTACAGGGTTTCTCTGGGGCCAACGTCCTGACTTTC. Protein: CASSLQGFSGANVLTF.

This clonotype has a handful of counts. The chain links TRBV27 to TRBJ2-4; 7 nucleotides line up with TRBD1. V shed 4 bases and J 6 bases; nucleotides not matched to a gene: 9. The CDR3 sequence is 15 residues long. Germline V gene sequence: CDR1 MNHEY, CDR2 SMNVEV (reference sequence). The CDR3 DNA sequence: TGTGCCAGCAGTTCTTTAGACAGGGAAGGAAACATTCAGTACTTC. Amino acids: CASSSLDREGNIQYF.

This clonotype has ten or more counts. The V call is TRBV7-9, the J call TRBJ2-1; a possible D gene is TRBD1 (5 bases). This CDR3 spans 12 amino acids. Trimming took 6 bases from V and 5 from J, leaving 8 bases between them. From germline, CDR1 is SEHNR and CDR2 FQNEAQ (reference sequence). Written as DNA, the CDR3 is TGTGCCAGCAGGGGGCCCAACAATGAGCAGTTCTTC. This sequence encodes CASRGPNNEQFF. Full variable domain (rest looked up from reference TRBV7-9 and TRBJ2-1): DTGVSQNPRHKITKRGQNVTFRCDPISEHNRLYWYRQTLGQGPEFLTYFQNEAQLEKSRLLSDRFSAERPKGSFSTLEIQRTEQGDSAMYLCASRGPNNEQFFGPGTRLTVL.

This clonotype occurred a few times. V usage is TRBV21-1 and J usage is TRBJ2-5; the table's D call of TRBD1 was not tested on the DNA. TRBV21-1 is a known pseudogene. The CDR3 loop spans 15 amino acids. CDR3: CASSKGGQGGETQYF. The CDR3 region has the DNA TGTGCCAGCAGCAAAGGTGGACAGGGCGGAGAGACCCAGTACTTC.

This clonotype has a count of ten or more. The V and J genes are TRBV28 and TRBJ1-2; D is ambiguous. Germline assignment: CDR1 MDHEN and CDR2 SYDVKM. The CDR3 spans 14 residues. Trimming stripped 3 bases from V and 2 bases from J, with 10 bases between. The CDR3 bases are TGTGCCAGCAGTTTTGGGTCCGCCAACTATGGCTACACCTTC. It yields the protein CASSFGSANYGYTF.

The rearrangement joins TRBV7-2 to TRBJ2-5, with TRBD2 identical over 11 bases. CDR3 size: 16 residues. Per the germline V gene, CDR1 is SGHTA and CDR2 is FQGNSA. Trimming at V came to 5 bases and at J to 5 bases, leaving 10 bases not matched to a gene. CDR3 coding DNA: TGTGCCAGCAGCACCACAGCTAGCGGGAGGAGGGAGACCCAGTACTTC. Residues: CASSTTASGRRETQYF.

The chain uses TRBV11-2 and TRBJ2-1, with 8 bases matching TRBD2. The CDR3 is 16 amino acids. CDR1 SGHAT and CDR2 FQNNGV come from the germline V gene. The J segment lost 7 bases and the V segment lost 3 bases, leaving 11 bases of the junction unmatched. CDR3 sequence: CASSFRRGGGRNEQFF. CDR3 nucleotide sequence: TGTGCCAGCAGCTTCAGGAGGGGCGGGGGGCGGAATGAGCAGTTCTTC. The whole variable domain, filled in from reference TRBV11-2 and TRBJ2-1, reads EAGVAQSPRYKIIEKRQSVAFWCNPISGHATLYWYQQILGQGPKLLIQFQNNGVVDDSQLPKDRFSAERLKGVDSTLKIQPAKLEDSAVYLCASSFRRGGGRNEQFFGPGTRLTVL.

In this sample, this clonotype turned up a few times. This rearrangement joins TRBV20-1 to TRBJ2-5, with D unclear. Germline CDR1 is DFQATT and CDR2 is SNEGSKA (reference sequence). The V end was cut by 6 bases, the J end by 5 bases, with 16 bases between. This CDR3 region has 13 residues. The CDR3: CSAPRLAGETQYF. The CDR3 nucleotides are TGCAGTGCCCCTAGGCTTGCCGGGGAGACCCAGTACTTC.

The chain recombines TRBV27 with TRBJ2-5, with 11 bases lining up with TRBD1. CDR3 length equals 16 residues. Germline loops: CDR1 MNHEY, CDR2 SMNVEV (reference sequence). Losses at the gene ends were 5 bases for V and 5 bases for J; bases not matched to a gene: 10. The CDR3 sequence is CASSPGTGGFTETQYF. The DNA for the CDR3 is TGTGCCAGCAGTCCCGGGACAGGGGGTTTTACGGAGACCCAGTACTTC.

The chain's CDR3 is CASSSRLAGDPLNEQFF. The DNA of the CDR3 is TGCGCCAGCAGCTCCCGACTAGCGGGAGACCCACTTAATGAGCAGTTCTTC. The rearrangement links TRBV5-1 to TRBJ2-1, with 12 nucleotides matching TRBD2. The CDR3 has 17 amino acids. Germline loops: CDR1 SGHRS, CDR2 YFSETQ. Germline trimming cut 3 bases from V and 7 bases from J; bases unmatched to any gene: 11. Supplemented by reference TRBV5-1 and TRBJ2-1, the full variable domain reads KAGVTQTPRYLIKTRGQQVTLSCSPISGHRSVSWYQQTPGQGLQFLFEYFSETQRNKGNFPGRFSGRQFSNSRSEMNVSTLELGDSALYLCASSSRLAGDPLNEQFFGPGTRLTVL.

The gene calls are TRBV18 and TRBJ2-1; D assignment may be TRBD1 or TRBD2 (5 bases each). This CDR3 contains 13 residues. Looked up from germline, CDR1 is KGHSH and CDR2 is LQKENI. V lost 8 bases, J lost 5 bases, and 13 bases lay in between. CDR3 sequence reads: CASLRDRDNEQFF. CDR3 nucleotide sequence: TGTGCCAGCCTCCGGGACCGCGACAATGAGCAGTTCTTC. The full variable domain, completed using reference TRBV18 and TRBJ2-1, is NAGVMQNPRHLVRRRGQEARLRCSPMKGHSHVYWYRQLPEEGLKFMVYLQKENIIDESGMPKERFSAEFPKEGPSILRIQQVVRGDSAAYFCASLRDRDNEQFFGPGTRLTVL.

This clonotype has a handful of counts. The CDR3 region has the DNA TGTGCCAGCAGTTACAGGGGGCGAAACGAGCAGTACTTC. This codes for CASSYRGRNEQYF. The chain uses TRBV12-3 or TRBV12-4 and TRBJ2-7, with 9 bases that match TRBD1. V lost 4 bases and J lost 5; bases outside the gene matches: 3. The CDR3 is 13 residues long.

In this sample, this clonotype turned up a few times. This chain joins TRBV5-6 and TRBJ2-3, with D unresolved. The V gene's germline CDR1 is SGHDT and CDR2 YYEEEE. The germline V and J ends were trimmed by 0 bases and 5 bases, with 13 bases remaining between them. This CDR3 region has 15 residues. CDR3 amino acids: CASSLDLSGVDTQYF. The DNA of the CDR3 is TGTGCCAGCAGCTTGGACCTCTCAGGTGTAGATACGCAGTATTTT.

This chain uses TRBV20-1 with TRBJ2-7, with 7 positions matching TRBD1. The length of the CDR3 is 13 residues. V gave up 5 bases and J gave up 9 bases; unmatched junction bases: 13. Germline V gives CDR1 DFQATT, CDR2 SNEGSKA (reference sequence). CDR3 sequence (DNA): TGCAGTGCTCTCCGGGACAGCCGGAATCGGCAGTACTTC. As protein: CSALRDSRNRQYF.